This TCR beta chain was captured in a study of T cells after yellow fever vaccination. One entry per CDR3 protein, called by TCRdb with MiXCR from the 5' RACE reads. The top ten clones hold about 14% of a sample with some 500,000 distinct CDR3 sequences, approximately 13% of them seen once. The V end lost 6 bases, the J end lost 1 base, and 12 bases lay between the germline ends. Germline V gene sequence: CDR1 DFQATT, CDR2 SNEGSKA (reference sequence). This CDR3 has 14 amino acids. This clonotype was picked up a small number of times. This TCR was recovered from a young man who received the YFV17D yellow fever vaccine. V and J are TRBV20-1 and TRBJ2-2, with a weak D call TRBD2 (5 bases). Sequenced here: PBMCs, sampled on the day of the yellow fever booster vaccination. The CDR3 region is CSARPGWNTGELFF. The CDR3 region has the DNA TGCAGTGCCCGGCCGGGATGGAACACCGGGGAGCTGTTTTTT.